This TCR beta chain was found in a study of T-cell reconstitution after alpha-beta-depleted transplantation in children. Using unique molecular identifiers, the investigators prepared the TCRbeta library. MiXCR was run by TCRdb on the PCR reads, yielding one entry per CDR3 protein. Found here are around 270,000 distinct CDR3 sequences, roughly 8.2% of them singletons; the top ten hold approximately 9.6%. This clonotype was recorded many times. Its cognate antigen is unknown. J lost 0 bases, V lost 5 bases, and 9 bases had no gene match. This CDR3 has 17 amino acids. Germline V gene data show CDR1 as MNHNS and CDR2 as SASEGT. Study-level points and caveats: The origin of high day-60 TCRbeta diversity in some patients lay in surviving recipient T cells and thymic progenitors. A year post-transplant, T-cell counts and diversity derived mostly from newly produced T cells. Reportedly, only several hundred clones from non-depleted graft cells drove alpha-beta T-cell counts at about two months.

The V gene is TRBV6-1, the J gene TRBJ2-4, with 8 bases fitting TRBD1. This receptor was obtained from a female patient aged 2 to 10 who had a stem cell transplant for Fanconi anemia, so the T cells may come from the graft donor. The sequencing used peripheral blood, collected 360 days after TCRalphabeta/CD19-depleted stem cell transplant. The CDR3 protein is CASSPRDRGLAKNIQYF. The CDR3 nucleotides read TGTGCCAGCAGTCCCAGAGACAGGGGTCTAGCCAAAAACATTCAGTACTTC.